The source of this T cell receptor beta chain is a study of T cell responses to AZD1222 COVID-19 vaccine. General observations from the study: In a largely white British group with more females than males, clonal diversity was possibly underestimated.

Pooling was applied to second doses at about 4 or about 12 weeks. In regard to this clone: The antigen remains undetermined.

TCRdb's table, derived via immunoSEQ multiplex PCR, lists solely in-frame clones and lacks some. Of under 120,000 clones listed, 87% were seen once; the top ten hold roughly 2.5%. Deletions cut 0 bases from V and 7 bases from J, with 15 bases between. Germline V gene lookup returns CDR1 SGHDN and CDR2 FVKESK. CDR3 length: 15 amino acids. The genes are TRBV14 and TRBJ2-5; D is ambiguous. This clonotype was sampled from an adult who received the AZD1222 COVID-19 vaccine. The specimen was peripheral blood, collected 28 days after the second AZD1222 dose. This CDR3 reads CASSQDRSVSGTQYF. The CDR3, as DNA: TGTGCCAGCAGCCAAGATAGGAGCGTCAGTGGGACCCAGTACTTC. Full variable domain (missing parts from reference TRBV14 and TRBJ2-5): EAGVTQFPSHSVIEKGQTVTLRCDPISGHDNLYWYRRVMGKEIKFLLHFVKESKQDESGMPNNRFLAERTGGTYSTLKVQPAELEDSGVYFCASSQDRSVSGTQYFGPGTRLLVL.